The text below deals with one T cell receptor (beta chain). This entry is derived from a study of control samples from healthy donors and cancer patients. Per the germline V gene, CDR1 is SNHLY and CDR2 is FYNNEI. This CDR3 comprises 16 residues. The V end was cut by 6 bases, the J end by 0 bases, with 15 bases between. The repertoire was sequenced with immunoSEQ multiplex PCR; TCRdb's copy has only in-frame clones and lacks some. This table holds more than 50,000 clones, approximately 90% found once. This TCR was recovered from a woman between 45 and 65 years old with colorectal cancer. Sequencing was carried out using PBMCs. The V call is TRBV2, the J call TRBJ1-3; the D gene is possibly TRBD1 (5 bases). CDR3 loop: CASSALQAASGNTIYF. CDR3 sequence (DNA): TGTGCCAGCAGCGCTTTACAGGCGGCCTCTGGAAACACCATATATTTT.